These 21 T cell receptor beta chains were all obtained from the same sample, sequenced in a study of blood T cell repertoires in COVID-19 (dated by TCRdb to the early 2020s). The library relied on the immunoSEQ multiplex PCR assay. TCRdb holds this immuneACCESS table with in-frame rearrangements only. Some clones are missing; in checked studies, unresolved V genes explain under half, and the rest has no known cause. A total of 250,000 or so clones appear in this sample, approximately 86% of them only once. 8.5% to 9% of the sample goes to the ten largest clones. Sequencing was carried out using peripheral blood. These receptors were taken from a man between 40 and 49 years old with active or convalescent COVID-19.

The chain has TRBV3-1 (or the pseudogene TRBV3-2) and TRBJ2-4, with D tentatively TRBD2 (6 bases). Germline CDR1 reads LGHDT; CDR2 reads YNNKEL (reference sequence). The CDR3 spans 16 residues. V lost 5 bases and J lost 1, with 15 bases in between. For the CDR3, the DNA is TGTGCCAGCAGCTTCCGGACCCGGGGGGCCAAAAACATTCAGTACTTC. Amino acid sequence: CASSFRTRGAKNIQYF.

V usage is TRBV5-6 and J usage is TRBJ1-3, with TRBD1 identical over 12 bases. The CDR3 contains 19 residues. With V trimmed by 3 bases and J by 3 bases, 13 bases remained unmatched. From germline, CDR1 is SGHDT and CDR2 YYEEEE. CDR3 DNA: TGTGCCAGCAGCTCGTTTGGTGGGACAGGGGGCGCGGGTGGAAACACCATATATTTT. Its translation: CASSSFGGTGGAGGNTIYF. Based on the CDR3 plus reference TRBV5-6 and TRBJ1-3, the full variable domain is DAGVTQSPTHLIKTRGQQVTLRCSPKSGHDTVSWYQQALGQGPQFIFQYYEEEERQRGNFPDRFSGHQFPNYSSELNVNALLLGDSALYLCASSSFGGTGGAGGNTIYFGEGSWLTVV.

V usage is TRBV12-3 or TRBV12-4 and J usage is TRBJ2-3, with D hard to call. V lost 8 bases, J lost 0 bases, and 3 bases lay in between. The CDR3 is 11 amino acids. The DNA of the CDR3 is TGTGCCAGCTCAAGCACAGATACGCAGTATTTT. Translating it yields CASSSTDTQYF.

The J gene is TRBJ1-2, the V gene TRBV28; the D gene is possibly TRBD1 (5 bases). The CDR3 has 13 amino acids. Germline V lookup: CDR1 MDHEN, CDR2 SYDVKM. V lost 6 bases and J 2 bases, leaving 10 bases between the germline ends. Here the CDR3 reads CASRGGPNYGYTF. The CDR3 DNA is TGTGCCAGCAGGGGGGGACCGAACTATGGCTACACCTTC.

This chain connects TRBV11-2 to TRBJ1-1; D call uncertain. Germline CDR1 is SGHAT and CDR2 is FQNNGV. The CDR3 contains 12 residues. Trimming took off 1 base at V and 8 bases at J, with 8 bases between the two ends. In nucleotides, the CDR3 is TGTGCCAGCAGCTTAGGACACGGAGAAGCTTTCTTT. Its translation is CASSLGHGEAFF. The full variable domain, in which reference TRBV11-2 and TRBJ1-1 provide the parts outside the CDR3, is EAGVAQSPRYKIIEKRQSVAFWCNPISGHATLYWYQQILGQGPKLLIQFQNNGVVDDSQLPKDRFSAERLKGVDSTLKIQPAKLEDSAVYLCASSLGHGEAFFGQGTRLTVV.

The CDR3 loop is CAWSVPRGRTEAFF. CDR3 in DNA: TGTGCCTGGAGTGTACCCAGGGGGAGGACTGAAGCTTTCTTT. The V and J genes are TRBV30 and TRBJ1-1; 7 bases are a match to TRBD1. The trim removed 0 bases at V and 5 bases at J, leaving 6 bases unmatched. The CDR3 contains 14 residues. Germline values: CDR1 GTSNPN, CDR2 SVGIG (reference sequence). The full variable domain, rest sourced from reference TRBV30 and TRBJ1-1, is SQTIHQWPATLVQPVGSPLSLECTVEGTSNPNLYWYRQAAGRGLQLLFYSVGIGQISSEVPQNLSASRPQDRQFILSSKKLLLSDSGFYLCAWSVPRGRTEAFFGQGTRLTVV.

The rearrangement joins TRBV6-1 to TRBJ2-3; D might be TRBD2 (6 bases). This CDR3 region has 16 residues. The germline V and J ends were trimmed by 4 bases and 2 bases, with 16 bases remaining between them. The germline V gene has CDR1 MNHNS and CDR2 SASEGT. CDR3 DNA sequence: TGTGCCAGCAGTGTAGGAACTAGCCCCAACACAGATACGCAGTATTTT. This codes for CASSVGTSPNTDTQYF.

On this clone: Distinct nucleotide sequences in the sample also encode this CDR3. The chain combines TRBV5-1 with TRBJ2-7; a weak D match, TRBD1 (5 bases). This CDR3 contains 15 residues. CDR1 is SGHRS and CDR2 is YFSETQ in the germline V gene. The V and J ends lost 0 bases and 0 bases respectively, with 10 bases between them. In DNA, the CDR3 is TGCGCCAGCAGCTTGGATACAGGCGGCTCCTACGAGCAGTACTTC. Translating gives CASSLDTGGSYEQYF. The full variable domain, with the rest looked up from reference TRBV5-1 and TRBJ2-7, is KAGVTQTPRYLIKTRGQQVTLSCSPISGHRSVSWYQQTPGQGLQFLFEYFSETQRNKGNFPGRFSGRQFSNSRSEMNVSTLELGDSALYLCASSLDTGGSYEQYFGPGTRLTVT.

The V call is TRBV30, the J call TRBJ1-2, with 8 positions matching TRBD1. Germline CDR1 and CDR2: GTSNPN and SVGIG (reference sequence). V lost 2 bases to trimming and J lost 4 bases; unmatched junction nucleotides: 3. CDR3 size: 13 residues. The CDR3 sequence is CAWSLDRGYGYTF. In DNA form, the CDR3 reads TGTGCCTGGAGTCTCGACAGGGGCTATGGCTACACCTTC.

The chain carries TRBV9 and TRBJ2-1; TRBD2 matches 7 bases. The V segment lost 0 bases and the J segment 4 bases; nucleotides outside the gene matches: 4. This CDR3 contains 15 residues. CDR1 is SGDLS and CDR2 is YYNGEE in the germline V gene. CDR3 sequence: CASSVEPSGYNEQFF. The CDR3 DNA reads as TGTGCCAGCAGCGTAGAGCCTAGCGGTTACAATGAGCAGTTCTTC.

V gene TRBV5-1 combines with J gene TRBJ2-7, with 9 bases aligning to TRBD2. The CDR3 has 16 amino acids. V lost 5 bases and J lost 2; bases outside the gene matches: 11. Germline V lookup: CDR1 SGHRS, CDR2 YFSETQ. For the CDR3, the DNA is TGCGCCAGCAGATATACAGCGGGAGGAGGTACCTACGAGCAGTACTTC. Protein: CASRYTAGGGTYEQYF. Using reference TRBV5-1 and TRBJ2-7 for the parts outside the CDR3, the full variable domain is KAGVTQTPRYLIKTRGQQVTLSCSPISGHRSVSWYQQTPGQGLQFLFEYFSETQRNKGNFPGRFSGRQFSNSRSEMNVSTLELGDSALYLCASRYTAGGGTYEQYFGPGTRLTVT.

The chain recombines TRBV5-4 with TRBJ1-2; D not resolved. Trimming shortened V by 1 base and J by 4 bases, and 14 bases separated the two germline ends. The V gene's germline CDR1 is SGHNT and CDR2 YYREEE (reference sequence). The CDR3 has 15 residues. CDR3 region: CASSLSLQSSYGYTF. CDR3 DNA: TGTGCCAGCAGCTTGTCCTTACAGAGCTCCTATGGCTACACCTTC. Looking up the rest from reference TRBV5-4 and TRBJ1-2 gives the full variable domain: ETGVTQSPTHLIKTRGQQVTLRCSSQSGHNTVSWYQQALGQGPQFIFQYYREEENGRGNFPPRFSGLQFPNYSSELNVNALELDDSALYLCASSLSLQSSYGYTFGSGTRLTVV.

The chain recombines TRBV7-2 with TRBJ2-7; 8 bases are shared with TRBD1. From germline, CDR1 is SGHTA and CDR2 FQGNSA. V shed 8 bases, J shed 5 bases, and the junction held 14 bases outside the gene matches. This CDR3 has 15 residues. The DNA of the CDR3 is TGTGCCAGCCTACCTGGGACAGGCCTCCGGGACGAGCAGTACTTC. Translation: CASLPGTGLRDEQYF. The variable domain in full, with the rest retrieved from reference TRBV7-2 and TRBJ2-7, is GAGVSQSPSNKVTEKGKDVELRCDPISGHTALYWYRQSLGQGLEFLIYFQGNSAPDKSGLPSDRFSAERTGGSVSTLTIQRTQQEDSAVYLCASLPGTGLRDEQYFGPGTRLTVT.

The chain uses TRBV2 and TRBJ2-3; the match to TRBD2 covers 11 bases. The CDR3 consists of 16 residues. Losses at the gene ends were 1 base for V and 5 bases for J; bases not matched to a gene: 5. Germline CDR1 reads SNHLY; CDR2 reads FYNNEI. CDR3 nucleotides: TGTGCCAGCAGTGAAGAAGCTAGCGGGGGGAGAGATACGCAGTATTTT. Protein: CASSEEASGGRDTQYF.

DNA for the CDR3: TGCGCCAGCAGTTACGCAGGGGCGGCTGGGACTGAAGCTTTCTTT. The encoded protein is CASSYAGAAGTEAFF. This chain uses TRBV10-2 with TRBJ1-1; tentatively, D is TRBD1 (6 bases). This CDR3 spans 15 amino acids. V shed 5 bases and J shed 5 bases, with 18 bases lying between them. CDR1 is WSHSY, CDR2 SAAADI, per germline.

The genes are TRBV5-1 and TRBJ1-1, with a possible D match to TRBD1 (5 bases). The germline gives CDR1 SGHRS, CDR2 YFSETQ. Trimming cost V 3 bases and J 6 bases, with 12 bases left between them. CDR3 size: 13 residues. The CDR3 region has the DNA TGCGCCAGCAGCTCTGGGGGGACCCCTGAAGCTTTCTTT. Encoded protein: CASSSGGTPEAFF. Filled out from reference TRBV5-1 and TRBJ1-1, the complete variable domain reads KAGVTQTPRYLIKTRGQQVTLSCSPISGHRSVSWYQQTPGQGLQFLFEYFSETQRNKGNFPGRFSGRQFSNSRSEMNVSTLELGDSALYLCASSSGGTPEAFFGQGTRLTVV.

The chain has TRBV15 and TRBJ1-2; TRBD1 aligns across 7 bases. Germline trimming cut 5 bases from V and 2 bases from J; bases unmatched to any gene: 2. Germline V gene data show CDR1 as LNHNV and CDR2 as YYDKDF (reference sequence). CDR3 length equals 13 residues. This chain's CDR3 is CATSQDRNYGYTF. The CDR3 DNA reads TGTGCCACCAGCCAGGACAGGAACTATGGCTACACCTTC.

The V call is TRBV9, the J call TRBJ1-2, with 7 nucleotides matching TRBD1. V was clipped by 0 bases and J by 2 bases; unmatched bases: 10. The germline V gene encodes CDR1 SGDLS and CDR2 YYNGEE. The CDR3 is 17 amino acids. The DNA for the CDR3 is TGTGCCAGCAGCGTAGCCGACAGGGCTTATATCAACTATGGCTACACCTTC. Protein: CASSVADRAYINYGYTF. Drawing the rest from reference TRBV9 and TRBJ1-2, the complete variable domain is DSGVTQTPKHLITATGQRVTLRCSPRSGDLSVYWYQQSLDQGLQFLIQYYNGEERAKGNILERFSAQQFPDLHSELNLSSLELGDSALYFCASSVADRAYINYGYTFGSGTRLTVV.

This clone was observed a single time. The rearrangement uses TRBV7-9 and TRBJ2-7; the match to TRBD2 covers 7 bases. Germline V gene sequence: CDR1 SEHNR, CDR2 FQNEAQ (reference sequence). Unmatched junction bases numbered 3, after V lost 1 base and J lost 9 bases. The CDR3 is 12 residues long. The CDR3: CASSLVGRGQYF. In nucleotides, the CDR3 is TGTGCCAGCAGCTTAGTGGGGAGGGGGCAGTACTTC.

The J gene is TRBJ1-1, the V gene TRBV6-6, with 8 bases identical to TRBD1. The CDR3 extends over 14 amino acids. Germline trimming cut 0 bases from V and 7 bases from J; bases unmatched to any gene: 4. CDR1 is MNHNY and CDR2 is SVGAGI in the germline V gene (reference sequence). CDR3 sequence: CASSYSTGGSEAFF. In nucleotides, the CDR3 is TGTGCCAGCAGTTACTCTACAGGGGGTAGTGAAGCTTTCTTT.

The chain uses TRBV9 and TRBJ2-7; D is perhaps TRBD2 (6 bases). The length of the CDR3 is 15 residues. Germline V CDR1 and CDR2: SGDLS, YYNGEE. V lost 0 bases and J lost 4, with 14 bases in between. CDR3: CASSVEGDFGYEQYF. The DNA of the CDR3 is TGTGCCAGCAGCGTAGAAGGGGACTTCGGATACGAGCAGTACTTC.